These T cell receptor beta chains were read from a single sample in a study of beta chain features in type 1 diabetes. The repertoire was sequenced with immunoSEQ multiplex PCR; TCRdb's copy has only in-frame clones and lacks some. This sample has hundreds of thousands of clones, with 11% to 15% found just once. The sequenced sample was naive CD4+ T cells from blood. The receptors derive from a man aged 18 to 30 with type 1 diabetes. CDR3s include the opening cysteine and the closing phenylalanine or tryptophan. Each record gives: V gene, D gene, J gene, CDR3 protein. A D gene is named only where the DNA matches it firmly.

>TRBV25-1|.|TRBJ1-3
CASSPTGGNTIYF
>TRBV7-2|.|TRBJ2-3
CASSAASWASTDTQYF
>TRBV29-1|.|TRBJ2-3
CSVEVIGDTQYF
>TRBV30|.|.
CAWRVLDSSGEQYF
>TRBV7-2|.|TRBJ1-1
CASSLGFEAFF
>TRBV14|.|TRBJ2-1
CASNPSLQSNEQFF
>TRBV7-9|.|TRBJ2-1
CASSELRGDHEQFF
>TRBV10-3|.|TRBJ2-7
CAISLQGIGTYEQYF
>TRBV28|.|TRBJ2-3
CASSRSGSGGGPPYF
>TRBV25-1|.|.
CASSVYSEQYF
>TRBV2|.|TRBJ2-1
CASSGFYNEQFF
>TRBV5-1|TRBD2|TRBJ2-2
CASSIPLAGANTGELFF
>TRBV7-7|.|TRBJ2-2
CASSFSAANTGELFF
>TRBV15|TRBD2|TRBJ2-1
CATSRDVIGTSGSYNEQFF
>TRBV19|TRBD1|TRBJ2-7
CASMTGDTYEQYF
>TRBV5-1|.|TRBJ2-1
CASSSTTEGGPSEQFF
>TRBV19|.|TRBJ1-4
CASRSGGGDEKLFF
>TRBV18|.|TRBJ2-6
CASSPNFSGANVLTF
>TRBV6-5|TRBD1|TRBJ2-7
CASRTPGQGYEQYF
>TRBV21-1|.|TRBJ2-7
CASSKVGEQYF
>TRBV29-1|TRBD2|TRBJ2-3
CSVSTSGGPDTQYF
>TRBV15|.|TRBJ1-3
CATSRDGSGNTIYF
>TRBV30|.|TRBJ2-5
CAWSTGGPGTQYF
>TRBV7-7|.|TRBJ2-5
CASSIGADVETQYF
>TRBV2|TRBD2|TRBJ2-2
CASSASGPDVGELFF
>TRBV7-9|TRBD1|TRBJ2-7
CASSPSTGGSYEQYF
>TRBV28|.|TRBJ2-4
CASISRGGNKNIQYF
>TRBV9|.|TRBJ2-1
CASSPPIRGGNEQFF
>TRBV6-5|.|TRBJ1-2
CASSYYGGYGYTF
>TRBV29-1|.|TRBJ2-1
CSVVWFRGYNEQFF
>TRBV2|.|TRBJ1-2
CASSPPNNYGYTF
>TRBV29-1|.|TRBJ2-1
CSVEHRSYNEQFF
>TRBV5-6|TRBD2|TRBJ2-3
CASSLVGTSGGRTDTQYF
>TRBV29-1|.|TRBJ1-1
CSATNRAENTEAFF
>TRBV7-3|.|TRBJ2-2
CASSFRHGTNTGELFF
>TRBV7-2|.|TRBJ2-1
CASSLALSITYNEQFF
>TRBV6-1|.|TRBJ2-1
CASSGTLSQGRNEQFF
>TRBV30|.|TRBJ2-1
CAWSVVRDEQFF
>TRBV7-2|.|TRBJ2-7
CASSRPTWEYEQYF
>TRBV6-1|TRBD2|TRBJ2-1
CASSGLRGESYNEQFF
>TRBV25-1|TRBD2|TRBJ2-1
CASSDSSGSSYNEQFF
>TRBV29-1|.|TRBJ2-7
CSVGDSYEQYF
>TRBV7-9|.|TRBJ1-2
CASSLGRRPNAGYTF
>TRBV4-3|.|TRBJ2-5
CASSQAPGRGETQYF
>TRBV25-1|.|TRBJ2-3
CASNQGPDTQYF
>TRBV10-3|.|TRBJ2-3
CAISENGVGTQYF
>TRBV14|.|TRBJ2-7
CASSLERGGSSSYEQYF
>TRBV30|.|TRBJ2-1
CAWSGSSYNEQFF
>TRBV28|.|TRBJ1-1
CASSSGGAGTNTEAFF
>TRBV20-1|.|TRBJ1-2
CSARAGVCTF
>TRBV6-1|TRBD1|TRBJ2-5
CASSGDRGVRETQYF
>TRBV30|.|TRBJ2-1
CAWSVSTYRANNEQFF
>TRBV19|.|TRBJ1-2
CASRLGPNYGYTF
>TRBV2|.|TRBJ1-1
CASRLGVATEAFF
>TRBV14|TRBD1|TRBJ2-7
CASSQLLPGQGAGEQYF
>TRBV15|.|TRBJ2-2
CATSNSKRLGERELFF
>TRBV9|.|TRBJ2-1
CASSVGGAYNEQFF
>TRBV7-9|.|TRBJ2-1
CASSLPRAYNEQFF